This T cell receptor beta chain was profiled in a study of shared clonotypes between healthy human individuals. Terminally differentiated effector memory CD45RA+ cells were excluded by CCR7 positive selection of CD45RO-negative cells. The method was immunoSEQ multiplex PCR; TCRdb's version includes in-frame clones alone and lacks a portion of them. The repertoire includes approximately 2,200,000 clones, around 93% of them detected once, and around 1.7% sits in the top ten. Per the germline V gene, CDR1 is SGHVS and CDR2 is FNYEAQ. This CDR3 is 14 amino acids long. Trimming removed 0 bases from V and 1 base from J, with 7 bases in between.

The sequence came from a man between 18 and 35 years old in good health. Some clones in this sample may be carry-over from other donors' samples. Sequenced: naive CD8+ T cells from PBMCs. The V call is TRBV7-6, the J call TRBJ2-7; D is unresolved. The CDR3 nucleotides read TGTGCCAGCAGCTTAGCCGGCATATCCTACGAGCAGTACTTC. Its translation is CASSLAGISYEQYF.